This T cell receptor beta chain stems from a study of shared clonotypes between healthy human individuals. Healthy and HIV-negative, the adult donors had no recent acute infections or vaccinations. Per germline, CDR1 KGHSH and CDR2 LQKENI. V was cut by 3 bases and J by 6 bases, with 9 bases left in between. The CDR3 has 13 amino acids. TCRdb's copy holds only in-frame clones and misses some; the assay was immunoSEQ multiplex PCR. The sample includes 850,000 to 1,200,000 clones, under 80% of them seen just once. The receptor was isolated from a man aged 18 to 30 in good health. The sequenced sample consisted of memory CD4+ T cells sorted from blood. The subset: CD45RA-negative fraction. V and J are TRBV18 and TRBJ2-1, with D unresolved. The CDR3 DNA reads as TGTGCCAGCTCACCTGGGCAGACCAATGAGCAGTTCTTC. Its translation: CASSPGQTNEQFF.